This T cell receptor (beta chain) was found in a study of blood T cell repertoires in COVID-19. As for the study in general: There were acute and convalescent COVID-19 samples, and they came from the United States, Italy and Spain.

Germline values: CDR1 SGDLS, CDR2 YYNGEE. The CDR3 covers 12 residues. Data came from immunoSEQ multiplex PCR; TCRdb stores just in-frame clones and leaves some out. The top ten clones hold approximately 2.9% of a sample with about 270,000 clones, approximately 90% of them seen once. With respect to this clone: Sequence at one end of the junction differs from germline and may be a read error.

The genes are TRBV9 and TRBJ2-7; D unclear. Sequenced sample: PBMCs or T cells enriched from blood (not recorded which). The TCR was taken from a man aged 40-50 years who had been exposed to COVID-19. CDR3 bases: TGTGCCAGCAGCGTAGACGAGCGCCAGCAATACTTC. Protein: CASSVDERQQYF.